The T cell receptor beta chain described here comes from a study of cytomegalovirus exposure and HLA in healthy donors. The study ran its PCR with 60 Vbeta and 13 Jbeta primers. The table came from immunoSEQ multiplex PCR; TCRdb's copy has only in-frame clones and leaves some out. The data contain fewer than 250,000 clones, 65% to 75% of them singletons. The CDR3 is 19 amino acids. Germline V gene data show CDR1 as SGHVS and CDR2 as FQNEAQ. V was clipped by 1 base and J by 5 bases; unmatched bases: 15. Concerning this clone itself: Its antigen is undetermined.

Regarding the study as a whole: In a later analysis, most CMV-associated TCR beta chains appeared HLA-restricted. The listing of roughly 160 TCR beta chains classed them as cytomegalovirus-associated.

The sequencing input was PBMCs. The clonotype comes from a woman younger than 45 in good health and CMV-seronegative. The chain has TRBV7-8 and TRBJ2-3, with 10 bases matching TRBD2. The CDR3 bases are TGTGCCAGCAGCTTAGTTGGAGCGGGAGGGCCCTTGGGTCGAGATACGCAGTATTTT. It encodes CASSLVGAGGPLGRDTQYF.